This TCR beta chain was captured in a study of blood T cell repertoires in COVID-19. Study overall: Italy, Spain and the United States were the sources of the convalescent and acute COVID-19 samples.

Authors' processing steps: Researchers report that nucleated cell counts were estimated from reference gene primer amplification. Method: immunoSEQ multiplex PCR; TCRdb's copy keeps in-frame clones and lacks some. D and trimming come from the DNA, and the V and J calls and clone size come from that table. The sample shows around 200,000 clones, about 88% of them seen only once. The ends were cut back, 2 bases at V and 2 bases at J, with 10 bases in the middle. Germline lookup yields CDR1 LGHDT and CDR2 YNNKEL (reference sequence). The CDR3 has 14 amino acids. This TCR was recovered from a woman over 75 with acute or convalescent COVID-19. The sample was peripheral blood. This chain links TRBV3-1 (or the pseudogene TRBV3-2) with TRBJ2-7, with D maybe TRBD2 (5 bases). The CDR3 spells CASSQPGIAYEQYF. As DNA, the CDR3 is TGTGCCAGCAGCCAACCGGGGATCGCCTACGAGCAGTACTTC.